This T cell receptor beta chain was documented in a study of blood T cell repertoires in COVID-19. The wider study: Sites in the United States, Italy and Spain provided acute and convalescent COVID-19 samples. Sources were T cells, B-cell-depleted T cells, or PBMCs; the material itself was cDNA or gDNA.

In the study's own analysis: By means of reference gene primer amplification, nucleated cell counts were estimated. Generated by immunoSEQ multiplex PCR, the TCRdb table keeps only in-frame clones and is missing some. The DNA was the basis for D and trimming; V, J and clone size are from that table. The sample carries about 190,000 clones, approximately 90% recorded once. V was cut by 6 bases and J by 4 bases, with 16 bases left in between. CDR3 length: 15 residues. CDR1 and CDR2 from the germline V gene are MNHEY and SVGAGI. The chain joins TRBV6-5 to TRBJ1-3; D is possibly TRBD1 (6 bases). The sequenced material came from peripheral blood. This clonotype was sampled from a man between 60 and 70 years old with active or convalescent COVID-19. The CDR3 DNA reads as TGTGCCAGCAGCTCGGGGGGGGCGCGGGGAAACACCATATATTTT. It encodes CASSSGGARGNTIYF.